This T cell receptor (beta chain) was captured in a study of blood T cell repertoires in COVID-19. Study summary: Sources were T cells, B-cell-depleted T cells, or PBMCs; the material itself was cDNA or gDNA.

Authors' data handling: Nucleated cell counts were estimated from reference gene primer amplification. Clones were sequenced by immunoSEQ multiplex PCR, and TCRdb holds only the in-frame ones, with some missing. V and J calls and clone size are copied from that table; D and trimming were computed from the DNA. The sample includes almost 100,000 clones, approximately 89% of them seen just once. The germline CDR1 and CDR2 sequences are KGHSH and LQKENI. CDR3 length equals 16 residues. J gave up 0 bases and V 3 bases, and 5 bases lay outside the gene matches. The source of this sequence is a man aged 50-59 years with acute or convalescent COVID-19. The J gene is TRBJ1-3, the V gene TRBV18, with 7 positions matching TRBD1. The sample taken for sequencing was peripheral blood. In DNA form, the CDR3 reads TGTGCCAGCTCACCTCTGGACAGGAGCTCTGGAAACACCATATATTTT. It encodes CASSPLDRSSGNTIYF.